The 14 T cell receptor beta chains in this list originate from one sample, sequenced in a study of CD4+ T cells in melanoma (dated by TCRdb to 2022 to 2024). Library preparation used the immunoSEQ multiplex PCR assay. The clones in this table, taken by TCRdb from immuneACCESS, are in-frame only. Not every clone is retained; where verified, under half of the shortfall comes from an unresolved V gene, and the cause of the rest is unknown. A total of 40,000 to 50,000 clones appear in this sample, nearly 90% of them only once. The ten biggest clones cover around 11% of the sample. The sequencing input was peripheral blood. These receptors came from a human donor with melanoma.

The chain is built from TRBV7-3 and TRBJ2-7; D is perhaps TRBD2 (7 bases). Deletions cut 4 bases from V and 2 bases from J, with 15 bases between. Germline CDR1 is SGHTA and CDR2 is FQGTGA. This CDR3 is built from 15 residues. This chain's CDR3 is CASSWEGGPAYEQYF. The CDR3 coding sequence is TGTGCCAGCAGCTGGGAGGGGGGCCCAGCCTACGAGCAGTACTTC.

The chain uses TRBV10-3 and TRBJ2-1; TRBD2 matches at 12 bases. V shed 7 bases and J 0 bases; nucleotides not matched to a gene: 4. The germline V gene has CDR1 ENHRY and CDR2 SYGVKD. The CDR3 consists of 16 residues. CDR3 protein: CAITSSGGGSYNEQFF. CDR3 bases: TGTGCCATCACCTCTAGCGGGGGGGGCTCCTACAATGAGCAGTTCTTC.

The rearrangement joins TRBV5-1 to TRBJ2-1; D may correspond to TRBD1 or TRBD2 (5 bases each). V gave up 0 bases and J gave up 9 bases, with 10 bases separating them. The V gene's germline CDR1 is SGHRS and CDR2 YFSETQ. The CDR3 covers 13 residues. The CDR3 sequence: CASSLGGWREQFF. The CDR3 DNA sequence: TGCGCCAGCAGCTTGGGGGGGTGGCGTGAGCAGTTCTTC.

This chain links TRBV9 with TRBJ2-5, with D perhaps TRBD1 or TRBD2 (5 bases each). The J call is uncertain, as TRBJ2-7 better fits the DNA end. The CDR3 has 14 residues. Germline CDR1 is SGDLS and CDR2 is YYNGEE. The CDR3 DNA sequence: TGTGCCAGCAGCGTAGAGGGACGGCCCTACGAGCAGTACTTC. As protein: CASSVEGRPYEQYF.

J is TRBJ2-7 and V is TRBV11-2, with TRBD2 identical over 8 bases. The ends lost 8 bases at V and 2 bases at J; junction bases unmatched: 5. From germline, CDR1 is SGHAT and CDR2 FQNNGV. The CDR3 contains 13 residues. DNA of the CDR3: TGTGCCAGCGCGGGAGGAGGTACCTACGAGCAGTACTTC. Protein product: CASAGGGTYEQYF.

The gene calls are TRBV30 and TRBJ2-1; D is perhaps TRBD2 (5 bases). V was trimmed by 4 bases and J by 12 bases, leaving 19 bases between them. The CDR3 extends over 13 amino acids. Germline lookup yields CDR1 GTSNPN and CDR2 SVGIG (reference sequence). The chain's CDR3 is CAWTTTATRVQFF. DNA of the CDR3: TGTGCCTGGACCACAACCGCGACGAGGGTGCAGTTCTTC.

The chain employs TRBV10-3 and TRBJ2-5; 7 bases fit TRBD2. The V gene's germline CDR1 is ENHRY and CDR2 SYGVKD. The trim removed 3 bases at V and 2 bases at J, leaving 3 bases unmatched. The CDR3 runs to 14 residues. CDR3 protein: CAISDDGGQETQYF. CDR3 in DNA: TGTGCCATCAGTGATGACGGGGGGCAAGAGACCCAGTACTTC.

The gene calls are TRBV9 and TRBJ2-2, with D uncertain. The CDR3 totals 13 residues. V was pared by 4 bases and J by 4 bases, with 8 bases between. Germline assignment: CDR1 SGDLS and CDR2 YYNGEE. The CDR3 spells CASSPGSTGELFF. As DNA, the CDR3 is TGTGCCAGCAGCCCCGGTAGCACCGGGGAGCTGTTTTTT.

The CDR3 nucleotides read TGTGCCAGCAGCTTGGGTCAGCATCAGCCCCAGCATTTT. Translating gives CASSLGQHQPQHF. The chain recombines TRBV5-6 with TRBJ1-5; D is ambiguous. CDR1 is SGHDT and CDR2 is YYEEEE in the germline V gene. The CDR3 length is 13 residues. V gave up 0 bases and J gave up 5 bases, with 6 bases separating them.

The chain employs TRBV9 and TRBJ2-2, with D hard to call. CDR3 length: 17 amino acids. V lost 1 base to trimming and J lost 0 bases, with 13 bases between them. Per germline, CDR1 SGDLS and CDR2 YYNGEE. The DNA for the CDR3 is TGTGCCAGCAGCGTACCATTCGAAACAACGAACACCGGGGAGCTGTTTTTT. It encodes CASSVPFETTNTGELFF.

CDR3 protein: CASSLTYSNQPQHF. In DNA form, the CDR3 reads TGTGCCAGCAGTCTGACGTATAGCAATCAGCCCCAGCATTTT. This chain uses TRBV28 with TRBJ1-5, with D unclear. Germline assignment: CDR1 MDHEN and CDR2 SYDVKM. The CDR3 is made up of 14 amino acids. With 5 bases removed from V and 0 bases from J, the gap between germline ends came to 8 bases.

V gene TRBV19 combines with J gene TRBJ1-3; 9 bases align to TRBD1. From germline, CDR1 is LNHDA and CDR2 SQIVND (reference sequence). The J segment lost 0 bases and the V segment lost 6 bases, leaving 0 bases of the junction unmatched. This CDR3 region has 14 residues. Here the CDR3 reads CASRQGASGNTIYF. The CDR3 DNA sequence: TGTGCCAGTAGACAGGGGGCCTCTGGAAACACCATATATTTT.

The V and J genes are TRBV28 and TRBJ2-2; D perhaps matches TRBD2 (6 bases). Germline assignment: CDR1 MDHEN and CDR2 SYDVKM. The V gene lost 8 bases and the J gene lost 7 bases, with 20 bases spanning the gap. The CDR3 runs to 15 residues. The CDR3 spells CASWGGSISSGELFF. The CDR3 DNA follows: TGTGCCAGCTGGGGAGGATCCATATCAAGCGGGGAGCTGTTTTTT.

The V and J genes are TRBV27 and TRBJ2-7, with D hard to call. CDR1 MNHEY and CDR2 SMNVEV come from the germline V gene (reference sequence). The CDR3 extends over 12 amino acids. Between the trimmed V and J ends, which lost 2 bases and 6 bases, there was a span of 8 bases. The CDR3 DNA reads as TGTGCCAGCAGTTTAGGGTTGGGCGAGCAGTACTTC. As protein: CASSLGLGEQYF.